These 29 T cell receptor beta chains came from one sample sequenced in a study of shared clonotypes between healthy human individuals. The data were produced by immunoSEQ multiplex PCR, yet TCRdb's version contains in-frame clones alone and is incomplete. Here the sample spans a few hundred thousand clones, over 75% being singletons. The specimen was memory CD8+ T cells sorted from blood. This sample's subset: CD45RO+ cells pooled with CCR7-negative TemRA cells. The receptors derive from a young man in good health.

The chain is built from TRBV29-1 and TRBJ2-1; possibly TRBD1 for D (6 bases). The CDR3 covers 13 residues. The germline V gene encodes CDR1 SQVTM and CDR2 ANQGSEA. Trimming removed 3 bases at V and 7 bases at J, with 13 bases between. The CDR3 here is CSVEAGVGNEQFF. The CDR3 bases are TGCAGCGTTGAGGCAGGGGTTGGTAATGAGCAGTTCTTC.

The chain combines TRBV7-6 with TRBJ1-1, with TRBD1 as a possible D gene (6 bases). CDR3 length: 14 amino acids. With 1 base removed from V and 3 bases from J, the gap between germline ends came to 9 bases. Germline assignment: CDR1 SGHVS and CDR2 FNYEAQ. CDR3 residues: CASSLDSGDTEAFF. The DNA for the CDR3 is TGTGCCAGCAGCTTAGATTCAGGGGACACTGAAGCTTTCTTT.

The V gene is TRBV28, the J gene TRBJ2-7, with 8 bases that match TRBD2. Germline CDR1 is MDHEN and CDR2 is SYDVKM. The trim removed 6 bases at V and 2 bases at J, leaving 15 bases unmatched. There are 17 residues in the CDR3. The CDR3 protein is CASSSPSQAGAAYEQYF. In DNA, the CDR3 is TGTGCCAGCAGCTCCCCTTCCCAAGCGGGGGCCGCCTACGAGCAGTACTTC.

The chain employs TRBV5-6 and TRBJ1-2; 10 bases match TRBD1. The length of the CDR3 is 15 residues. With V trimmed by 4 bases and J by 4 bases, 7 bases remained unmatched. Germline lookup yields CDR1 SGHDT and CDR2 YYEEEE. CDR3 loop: CASSPGQGEGYGYTF. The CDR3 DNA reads TGTGCCAGCAGCCCCGGACAGGGGGAGGGCTATGGCTACACCTTC.

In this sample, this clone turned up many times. The CDR3 loop is CASSQGDQPQHF. The CDR3 nucleotides read TGCGCCAGCAGCCAAGGGGATCAGCCCCAGCATTTT. This chain joins TRBV4-1 and TRBJ1-5; D gene uncertain. The germline gives CDR1 MGHRA, CDR2 YSYEKL. V was shortened by 1 base and J by 5 bases, with 3 bases between the two germline ends. The CDR3 spans 12 residues.

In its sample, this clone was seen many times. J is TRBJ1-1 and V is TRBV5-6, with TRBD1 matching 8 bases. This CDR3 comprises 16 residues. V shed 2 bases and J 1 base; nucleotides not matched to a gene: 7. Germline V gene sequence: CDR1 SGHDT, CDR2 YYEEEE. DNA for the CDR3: TGTGCCAGCAGCTTCGTCAGGGGGCTGAGGAACACTGAAGCTTTCTTT. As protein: CASSFVRGLRNTEAFF.

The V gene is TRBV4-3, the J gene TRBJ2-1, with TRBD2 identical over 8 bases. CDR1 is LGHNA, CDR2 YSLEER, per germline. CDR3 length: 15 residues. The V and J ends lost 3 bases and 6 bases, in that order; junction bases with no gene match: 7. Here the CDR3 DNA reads TGCGCCAGCAGCCACAGGCTAGCGGGCCCCAATGAGCAGTTCTTC. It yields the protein CASSHRLAGPNEQFF.

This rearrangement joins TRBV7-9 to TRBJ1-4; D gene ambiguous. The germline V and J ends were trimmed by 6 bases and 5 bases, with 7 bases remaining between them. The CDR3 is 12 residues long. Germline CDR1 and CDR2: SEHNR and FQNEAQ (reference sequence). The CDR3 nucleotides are TGTGCCAGCAGTAGGGAGAATGAAAAACTGTTTTTT. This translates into CASSRENEKLFF.

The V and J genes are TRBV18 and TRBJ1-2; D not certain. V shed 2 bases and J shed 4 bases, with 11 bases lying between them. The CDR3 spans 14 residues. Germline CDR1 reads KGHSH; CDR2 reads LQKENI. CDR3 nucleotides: TGTGCCAGCTCACCAAGTGACTCGGCCTATGGCTACACCTTC. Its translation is CASSPSDSAYGYTF.

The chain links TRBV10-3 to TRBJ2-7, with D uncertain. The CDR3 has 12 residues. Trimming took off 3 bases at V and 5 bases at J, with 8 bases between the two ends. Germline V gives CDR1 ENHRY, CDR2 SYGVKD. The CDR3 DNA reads TGTGCCATCAGTGATAACGAGAACGAGCAGTACTTC. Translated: CAISDNENEQYF.

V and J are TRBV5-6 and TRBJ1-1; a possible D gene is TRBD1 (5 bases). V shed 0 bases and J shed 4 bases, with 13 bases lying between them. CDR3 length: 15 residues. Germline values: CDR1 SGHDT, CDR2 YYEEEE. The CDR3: CASSLDVGLGTEAFF. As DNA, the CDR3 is TGTGCCAGCAGCTTGGATGTGGGACTGGGCACTGAAGCTTTCTTT.

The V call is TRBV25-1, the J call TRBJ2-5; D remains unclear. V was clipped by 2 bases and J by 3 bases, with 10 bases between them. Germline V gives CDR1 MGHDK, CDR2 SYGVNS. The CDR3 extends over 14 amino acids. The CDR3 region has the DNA TGTGCCAGCAGTGAAGGGTTGAGAGAAGAGACCCAGTACTTC. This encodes CASSEGLREETQYF.

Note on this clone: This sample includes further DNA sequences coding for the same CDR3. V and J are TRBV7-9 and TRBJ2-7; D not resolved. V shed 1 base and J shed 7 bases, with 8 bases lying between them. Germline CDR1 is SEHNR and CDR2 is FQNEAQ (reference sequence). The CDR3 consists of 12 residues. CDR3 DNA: TGTGCCAGCAGCTTAGGTTCCGGGGAGCAGTACTTC. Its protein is CASSLGSGEQYF.

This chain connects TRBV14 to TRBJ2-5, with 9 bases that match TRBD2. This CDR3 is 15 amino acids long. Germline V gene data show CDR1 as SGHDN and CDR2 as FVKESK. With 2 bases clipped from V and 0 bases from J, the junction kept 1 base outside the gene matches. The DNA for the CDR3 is TGTGCCAGCAGCCAACTAGCGGGGTACCAAGAGACCCAGTACTTC. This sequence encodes CASSQLAGYQETQYF.

CDR3 protein: CASSLARDRAYEQYF. The CDR3 nucleotides are TGTGCCAGCAGCTTGGCCAGGGACAGGGCCTACGAGCAGTACTTC. V is TRBV5-5 and J is TRBJ2-7; TRBD1 matches 9 bases. V lost 0 bases and J lost 2; bases outside the gene matches: 3. Germline V gene sequence: CDR1 SGHKS, CDR2 YYEKEE (reference sequence). The CDR3 totals 15 residues.

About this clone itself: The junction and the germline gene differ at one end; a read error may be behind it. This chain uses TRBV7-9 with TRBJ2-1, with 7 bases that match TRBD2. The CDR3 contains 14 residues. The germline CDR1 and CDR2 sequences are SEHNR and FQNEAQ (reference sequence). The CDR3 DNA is TGTGCCAGCAGCCTAGCGGTTTACTACAATGAGCAGTTCTTC. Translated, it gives CASSLAVYYNEQFF.

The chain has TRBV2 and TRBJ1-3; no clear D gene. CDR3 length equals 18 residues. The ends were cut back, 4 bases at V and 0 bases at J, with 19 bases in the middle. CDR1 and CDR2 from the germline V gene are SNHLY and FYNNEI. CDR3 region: CASSALDQTESSGNTIYF. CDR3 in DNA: TGTGCCAGCAGTGCCCTTGACCAAACTGAAAGCTCTGGAAACACCATATATTTT.

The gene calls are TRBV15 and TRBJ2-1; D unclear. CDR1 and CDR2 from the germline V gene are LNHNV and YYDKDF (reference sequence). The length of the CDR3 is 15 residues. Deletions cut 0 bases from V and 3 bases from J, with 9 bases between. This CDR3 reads CATSRDLSDYNEQFF. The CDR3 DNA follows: TGTGCCACCAGCAGAGATCTCTCGGACTACAATGAGCAGTTCTTC. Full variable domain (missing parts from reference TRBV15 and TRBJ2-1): DAMVIQNPRYQVTQFGKPVTLSCSQTLNHNVMYWYQQKSSQAPKLLFHYYDKDFNNEADTPDNFQSRRPNTSFCFLDIRSPGLGDTAMYLCATSRDLSDYNEQFFGPGTRLTVL.

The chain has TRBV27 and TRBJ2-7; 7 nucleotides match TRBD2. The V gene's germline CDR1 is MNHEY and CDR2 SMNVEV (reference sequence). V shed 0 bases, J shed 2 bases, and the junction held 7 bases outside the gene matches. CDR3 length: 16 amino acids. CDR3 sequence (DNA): TGTGCCAGCAGTTTATCGTCCGCTAGCGGTACCTACGAGCAGTACTTC. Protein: CASSLSSASGTYEQYF.

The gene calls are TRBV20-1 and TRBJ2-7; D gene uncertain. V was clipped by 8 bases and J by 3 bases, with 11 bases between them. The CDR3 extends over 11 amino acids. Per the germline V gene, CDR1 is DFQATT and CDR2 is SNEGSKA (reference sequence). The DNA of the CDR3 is TGCAGTACAAGGGTTGACTACGAGCAGTACTTC. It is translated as CSTRVDYEQYF.

CDR3 DNA: TGCGCCAGCAGCTTAGCGGGGGCCCAAGGCGGGGAGCTGTTTTTT. Its translation: CASSLAGAQGGELFF. J is TRBJ2-2 and V is TRBV5-1; 8 bases match TRBD2. Germline loops: CDR1 SGHRS, CDR2 YFSETQ. The CDR3 totals 15 residues. V dropped 2 bases and J dropped 7; count of bases not matched to a gene: 7.

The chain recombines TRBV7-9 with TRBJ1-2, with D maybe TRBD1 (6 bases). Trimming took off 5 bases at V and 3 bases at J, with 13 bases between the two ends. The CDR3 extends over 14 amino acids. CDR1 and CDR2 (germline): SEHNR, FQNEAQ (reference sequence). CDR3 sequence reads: CASSRPGHYYGYTF. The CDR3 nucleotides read TGTGCCAGCAGCCGACCGGGACACTACTATGGCTACACCTTC.

Written as DNA, the CDR3 is TGTGCCAGCAGCTTTGAAGGTGCCGAGCAGTACTTC. Residues: CASSFEGAEQYF. The chain links TRBV7-9 to TRBJ2-7; no clear D gene. V lost 3 bases, J lost 6 bases, and 9 bases lay in between. Germline-derived CDR1 and CDR2 are SEHNR and FQNEAQ (reference sequence). CDR3 length: 12 residues.

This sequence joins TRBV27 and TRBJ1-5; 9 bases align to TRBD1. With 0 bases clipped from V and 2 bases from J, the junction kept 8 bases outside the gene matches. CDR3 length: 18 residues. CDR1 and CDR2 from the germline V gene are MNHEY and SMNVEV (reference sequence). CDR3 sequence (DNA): TGTGCCAGCAGTTTATCGCACAGGGGGCGCTGGGGCAATCAGCCCCAGCATTTT. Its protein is CASSLSHRGRWGNQPQHF.

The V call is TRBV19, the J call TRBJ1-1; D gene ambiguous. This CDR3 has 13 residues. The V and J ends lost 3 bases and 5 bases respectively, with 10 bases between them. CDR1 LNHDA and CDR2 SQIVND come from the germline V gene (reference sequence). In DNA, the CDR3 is TGTGCCAGTAGTATGGGTAGGGAGACTGAAGCTTTCTTT. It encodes CASSMGRETEAFF.

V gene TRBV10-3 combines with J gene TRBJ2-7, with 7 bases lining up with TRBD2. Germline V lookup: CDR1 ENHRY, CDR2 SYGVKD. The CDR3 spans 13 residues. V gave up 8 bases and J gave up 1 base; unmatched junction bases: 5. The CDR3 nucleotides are TGTGCCATCCGGGGGGTAGTTTCCTACGAGCAGTACTTC. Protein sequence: CAIRGVVSYEQYF.

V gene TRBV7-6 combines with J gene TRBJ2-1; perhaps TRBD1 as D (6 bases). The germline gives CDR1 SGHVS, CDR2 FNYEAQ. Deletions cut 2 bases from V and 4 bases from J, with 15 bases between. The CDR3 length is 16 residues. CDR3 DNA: TGTGCCAGCAGCTTAAGATGGACAGAACCGTACAATGAGCAGTTCTTC. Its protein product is CASSLRWTEPYNEQFF.

The CDR3 nucleotides read TGTGCCAGCAGACCGGGACGGATTCTCTACGAGCAGTACTTC. Its translation is CASRPGRILYEQYF. The chain combines TRBV27 with TRBJ2-7; D may be TRBD1 or TRBD2 (5 bases each). Germline CDR1 is MNHEY and CDR2 is SMNVEV (reference sequence). V was shortened by 6 bases and J by 3 bases, with 15 bases between the two germline ends. CDR3 length: 14 amino acids.

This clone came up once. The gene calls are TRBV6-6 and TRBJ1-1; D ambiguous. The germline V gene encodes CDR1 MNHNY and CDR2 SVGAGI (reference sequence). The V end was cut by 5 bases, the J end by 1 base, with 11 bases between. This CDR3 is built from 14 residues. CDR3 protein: CASSQIDKNTEAFF. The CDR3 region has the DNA TGTGCCAGCAGTCAGATTGACAAGAACACTGAAGCTTTCTTT.